Below, 20 T cell receptor beta chains from the same sample are listed, as sequenced in a study of cytomegalovirus exposure and HLA in healthy donors. 13 Jbeta primers and 60 Vbeta primers were used for the PCR. Only in-frame clones appear in the TCRdb table, and some are missing; sequencing was by immunoSEQ multiplex PCR. This table holds 120,000 to 150,000 clones, around three quarters found once. The specimen was PBMCs. These receptor sequences come from a man aged 35-49 years in good health and CMV-seronegative.

This chain joins TRBV27 and TRBJ2-7, with 8 bases matching TRBD1. CDR1 and CDR2 (germline): MNHEY, SMNVEV (reference sequence). With V trimmed by 5 bases and J by 7 bases, 10 bases remained unmatched. CDR3 size: 14 residues. The CDR3 DNA reads as TGTGCCAGCAGTGCCGCCGGGACAGGTGGGGAGCAGTACTTC. It yields the protein CASSAAGTGGEQYF.

The genes are TRBV7-9 and TRBJ2-7; D is uncertain. V was shortened by 4 bases and J by 0 bases, with 7 bases between the two germline ends. From germline, CDR1 is SEHNR and CDR2 FQNEAQ (reference sequence). The CDR3 has 13 amino acids. The CDR3 DNA follows: TGTGCCAGCAGCTACGCGAGCTCCTACGAGCAGTACTTC. This gives the protein CASSYASSYEQYF.

The chain couples TRBV4-3 to TRBJ1-3; D is ambiguous. Between the trimmed V and J ends, which lost 3 bases and 0 bases, there was a span of 9 bases. Germline V lookup: CDR1 LGHNA, CDR2 YSLEER. The length of the CDR3 is 15 residues. The DNA for the CDR3 is TGCGCCAGCAGCCAGGGGAGGAGCTCTGGAAACACCATATATTTT. Translated, it gives CASSQGRSSGNTIYF.

J is TRBJ2-3 and V is TRBV27; D possibly corresponds to TRBD2 (6 bases). V was trimmed by 7 bases and J by 3 bases, leaving 20 bases between them. CDR3 length: 16 amino acids. Germline V CDR1 and CDR2: MNHEY, SMNVEV (reference sequence). Here the CDR3 reads CASTRNAGTQTDTQYF. The CDR3 coding sequence is TGTGCCAGCACTCGAAACGCCGGGACTCAGACAGATACGCAGTATTTT.

V gene TRBV6-5 combines with J gene TRBJ2-1; 9 bases map to TRBD2. With 5 bases clipped from V and 2 bases from J, the junction kept 4 bases outside the gene matches. This CDR3 has 15 residues. CDR1 MNHEY and CDR2 SVGAGI come from the germline V gene. The CDR3 here is CASSQERGAYNEQFF. CDR3 nucleotide sequence: TGTGCCAGCAGTCAGGAGCGGGGGGCCTACAATGAGCAGTTCTTC.

The chain employs TRBV4-3 and TRBJ2-6; 8 bases agree with TRBD1. The CDR3 contains 20 residues. The germline V gene has CDR1 LGHNA and CDR2 YSLEER. Trimming cost V 0 bases and J 0 bases; bases outside gene matches: 10. The CDR3 DNA reads TGCGCCAGCAGCCAAGATCGCCGGGACAGGTCTTTCTCTGGGGCCAACGTCCTGACTTTC. Protein product: CASSQDRRDRSFSGANVLTF.

CDR3 in DNA: TGCGCCAGCAGTTTCGGGACTAGCGACTACAATGAGCAGTTCTTC. It encodes CASSFGTSDYNEQFF. The V gene is TRBV5-1, the J gene TRBJ2-1; 10 nucleotides agree with TRBD2. The CDR3 is 15 amino acids. V gave up 5 bases and J gave up 3 bases; unmatched junction bases: 5. From germline, CDR1 is SGHRS and CDR2 YFSETQ. The full variable domain, rest sourced from reference TRBV5-1 and TRBJ2-1, is KAGVTQTPRYLIKTRGQQVTLSCSPISGHRSVSWYQQTPGQGLQFLFEYFSETQRNKGNFPGRFSGRQFSNSRSEMNVSTLELGDSALYLCASSFGTSDYNEQFFGPGTRLTVL.

This clone was seen only once. The CDR3 DNA reads TGCGCCAGCAGCGCGGGTCTTGGCGAAAAACTGTTTTTT. Its translation: CASSAGLGEKLFF. The gene calls are TRBV4-3 and TRBJ1-4; D is uncertain. Germline V gene lookup returns CDR1 LGHNA and CDR2 YSLEER. This CDR3 is 13 amino acids long. The V gene lost 5 bases and the J gene lost 8 bases, with 12 bases spanning the gap.

The rearrangement joins TRBV6-1 to TRBJ2-7, with TRBD1 as a possible D gene (6 bases). V was clipped by 2 bases and J by 1 base, with 15 bases between them. This CDR3 comprises 16 residues. The germline V gene has CDR1 MNHNS and CDR2 SASEGT. Here the CDR3 DNA reads TGTGCCAGCAGTGAATTTGGGGACATCCTGTCCTACGAGCAGTACTTC. Encoded protein: CASSEFGDILSYEQYF.

V and J are TRBV11-2 and TRBJ2-7; TRBD2 aligns across 7 bases. V was clipped by 2 bases and J by 3 bases; unmatched bases: 4. Germline V gene lookup returns CDR1 SGHAT and CDR2 FQNNGV. The CDR3 runs to 14 residues. The CDR3 region is CASSLLGGYYEQYF. The CDR3, as DNA: TGTGCCAGCAGCTTACTCGGGGGGTACTACGAGCAGTACTTC.

This chain links TRBV5-1 with TRBJ2-3; 14 positions match TRBD2. Germline CDR1 is SGHRS and CDR2 is YFSETQ. The length of the CDR3 is 19 residues. V trimming: 2 bases; J trimming: 0 bases; junction bases outside the gene matches: 8. The CDR3, as DNA: TGCGCCAGCAGCTTCCGAGGGACTAGCGGGGGCCCGAGCACAGATACGCAGTATTTT. Its protein product is CASSFRGTSGGPSTDTQYF.

This sequence joins TRBV10-3 and TRBJ2-7; 13 bases align to TRBD2. This CDR3 comprises 14 residues. From germline, CDR1 is ENHRY and CDR2 SYGVKD. V gave up 6 bases and J gave up 6 bases; unmatched junction bases: 5. Here the CDR3 DNA reads TGTGCCATCAGCGGGACTAGCGGGGTCGGCGAGCAGTACTTC. It is translated as CAISGTSGVGEQYF.

This clone was picked up a small number of times. The chain recombines TRBV6-1 with TRBJ2-7; TRBD2 matches 8 bases. Germline CDR1 is MNHNS and CDR2 is SASEGT. CDR3 length equals 17 residues. The J segment lost 0 bases and the V segment lost 4 bases, leaving 11 bases of the junction unmatched. This CDR3 is CASSGPNSGVVSYEQYF. For the CDR3, the DNA is TGTGCCAGCAGTGGGCCGAATAGCGGGGTGGTCTCCTACGAGCAGTACTTC.

The V and J genes are TRBV28 and TRBJ1-1; 8 nucleotides line up with TRBD1. The CDR3 is 15 residues long. From germline, CDR1 is MDHEN and CDR2 SYDVKM. The ends lost 5 bases at V and 7 bases at J; junction bases unmatched: 12. CDR3 DNA: TGTGCCAGCAGTCCTGTCCCGGGACAGGTAGGTGAAGCTTTCTTT. This gives the protein CASSPVPGQVGEAFF.

The chain links TRBV29-1 to TRBJ2-3; TRBD1 is a possible D gene (6 bases). Between the trimmed V and J ends, which lost 7 bases and 5 bases, there was a span of 13 bases. Looked up from germline, CDR1 is SQVTM and CDR2 is ANQGSEA. This CDR3 contains 12 residues. The CDR3 DNA is TGCAGCGGTGGACAGCGCGTAGATACGCAGTATTTT. It yields the protein CSGGQRVDTQYF.

This rearrangement joins TRBV5-1 to TRBJ2-7; the D gene is possibly TRBD1 (5 bases). Germline V lookup: CDR1 SGHRS, CDR2 YFSETQ. This CDR3 has 15 residues. V gave up 4 bases and J gave up 2 bases, with 16 bases separating them. The CDR3 coding sequence is TGCGCCAGCAGCCCCCGTTGGGGCCCGACCTACGAGCAGTACTTC. It codes for CASSPRWGPTYEQYF.

The chain couples TRBV4-3 to TRBJ2-7; possible D gene TRBD1, 6 bases. Trimming left V 0 bases short and J 4 bases short, with 13 bases between. Germline assignment: CDR1 LGHNA and CDR2 YSLEER. The CDR3 is made up of 15 amino acids. CDR3 region: CASSQDRGGPYEQYF. The CDR3 DNA is TGCGCCAGCAGCCAAGATCGAGGGGGACCGTACGAGCAGTACTTC.

The chain uses TRBV6-4 and TRBJ2-5; a weak D match, TRBD2 (6 bases). There are 17 residues in the CDR3. In germline, CDR1 is MRHNA, CDR2 SNTAGT. V was clipped by 4 bases and J by 1 base, with 19 bases between them. The CDR3 DNA reads TGTGCCAGCAGTGGTCCCCTTGGGGGGAGACCCCAAGAGACCCAGTACTTC. It yields the protein CASSGPLGGRPQETQYF.

This clone was observed a handful of times. The rearrangement links TRBV7-6 to TRBJ1-4; D may be TRBD1 (6 bases). This CDR3 has 15 amino acids. Trimming took 5 bases from V and 7 from J, leaving 17 bases between them. Germline CDR1 is SGHVS and CDR2 is FNYEAQ. CDR3 residues: CASSKFLGASEKLFF. The DNA of the CDR3 is TGTGCCAGCAGCAAATTTCTGGGGGCGAGTGAAAAACTGTTTTTT.

The chain recombines TRBV5-1 with TRBJ2-1; 11 bases line up with TRBD2. Germline values: CDR1 SGHRS, CDR2 YFSETQ. After removal of 0 bases from V and 6 bases from J, the junction contained 2 bases not matched to a gene. This CDR3 is 15 amino acids long. CDR3 coding DNA: TGCGCCAGCAGCTTGGGACTAGCGGGATTCAATGAGCAGTTCTTC. Protein: CASSLGLAGFNEQFF.